Here is one T cell receptor (beta chain) with its context. Its antigen is not known. These data are taken from a study of PD-L1 blockade in urothelial cancer. Study background: Most patients, about 90% of the roughly 29, were males with bladder-origin cancer. Median blood clonality was roughly 0.088, with some 89,000 unique TCRs.

Notes on the study in general: When pretreatment blood TCR clonality was below the median, it predicted better survival. Tumor-associated clones in the blood of durable-benefit patients grew more at 3 weeks.

Sequenced by immunoSEQ multiplex PCR; TCRdb stores in-frame clones only, minus some. The table has about 28,000 clones, over 80% seen once; the top ten hold roughly 2.1%. Germline V gene sequence: CDR1 WNHNN, CDR2 SYGVQD (reference sequence). Trimming took 5 bases from V and 8 from J, leaving 12 bases between them. This CDR3 is 12 amino acids long. The sequences come from PBMCs, collected around atezolizumab (anti-PD-L1) treatment. The origin of this receptor is a man over 45 with urothelial cancer. The J gene is TRBJ1-1, the V gene TRBV10-1, with a tentative D call TRBD1 (6 bases). CDR3 region: CASSSSRGEAFF. The CDR3 region has the DNA TGCGCCAGCAGTTCTTCTAGGGGGGAAGCTTTCTTT.